The 31 T cell receptor beta chains below all came from one sample that was sequenced in a study of blood T cell repertoires in COVID-19. Libraries were prepared by immunoSEQ multiplex PCR; TCRdb keeps only in-frame clonotypes and omits some of them. The sample has approximately 220,000 clones; over 75% are singletons. The sequenced sample was PBMCs or T cells enriched from blood (not recorded which). The receptors originated from a woman younger than 35 in a cohort exposed to, infected with or recovered from COVID-19 (not recorded which).

The chain combines TRBV5-8 with TRBJ1-1, with 7 bases aligning to TRBD1. The CDR3 sequence is 14 residues long. CDR1 SGHTS and CDR2 YDEGEE come from the germline V gene. The ends lost 1 base at V and 7 bases at J; junction bases unmatched: 7. CDR3 in amino acids: CASSLFAGQVEAFF. The CDR3 nucleotides read TGTGCCAGCAGCTTGTTCGCCGGACAGGTTGAAGCTTTCTTT.

The rearrangement joins TRBV10-3 to TRBJ1-2, with a tentative D call TRBD1 (6 bases). From germline, CDR1 is ENHRY and CDR2 SYGVKD. The CDR3 is 15 amino acids. The V end was cut by 3 bases, the J end by 5 bases, with 16 bases between. The CDR3 sequence is CAISDPGQLLYGYTF. The CDR3 DNA follows: TGTGCCATCAGTGACCCCGGACAGCTTCTTTATGGCTACACCTTC.

The chain is built from TRBV19 and TRBJ2-5; 8 bases are a match to TRBD1. The V gene end was trimmed by 4 bases and the J gene end by 5 bases; junction bases not matched to a gene: 3. The CDR3 runs to 13 residues. CDR1 LNHDA and CDR2 SQIVND come from the germline V gene (reference sequence). CDR3: CASSTTGAETQYF. Written as DNA, the CDR3 is TGTGCCAGTAGTACGACAGGGGCCGAGACCCAGTACTTC.

V and J are TRBV19 and TRBJ2-2; tentative D call: TRBD2 (5 bases). The CDR3 sequence is 12 residues long. Germline V CDR1 and CDR2: LNHDA, SQIVND (reference sequence). The V gene lost 6 bases and the J gene lost 6 bases, with 8 bases spanning the gap. The CDR3 sequence is CASRRAAGELFF. The CDR3 DNA sequence: TGTGCCAGTAGGAGGGCGGCCGGGGAGCTGTTTTTT.

The V and J genes are TRBV6-4 and TRBJ1-5; D gene uncertain. From germline, CDR1 is MRHNA and CDR2 SNTAGT. The CDR3 sequence is 13 residues long. V was clipped by 4 bases and J by 3 bases, with 7 bases between them. The CDR3 DNA reads as TGTGCCAGCAGTGTTCAGGTCAATCAGCCCCAGCATTTT. This codes for CASSVQVNQPQHF.

The chain joins TRBV2 to TRBJ2-1; 14 bases are a match to TRBD2. The CDR3 has 14 amino acids. Unmatched junction bases numbered 3, after V lost 7 bases and J lost 7 bases. Germline CDR1 is SNHLY and CDR2 is FYNNEI. Here the CDR3 reads CASNGLAGGNEQFF. The CDR3 coding sequence is TGTGCCAGCAATGGACTAGCGGGGGGTAATGAGCAGTTCTTC.

Points on this clone: In the same sample, other DNA sequences code for this CDR3. The chain recombines TRBV25-1 with TRBJ2-7; TRBD1 agrees at 8 bases. Germline V CDR1 and CDR2: MGHDK, SYGVNS. V was pared by 3 bases and J by 4 bases, with 8 bases of the junction left unmatched. The CDR3 is made up of 15 amino acids. The DNA for the CDR3 is TGTGCCAGCAGTGAGACAGGACAGGGACTTTACGAGCAGTACTTC. Translating gives CASSETGQGLYEQYF.

The rearrangement uses TRBV27 and TRBJ1-1; maybe TRBD1 (5 bases). V was clipped by 8 bases and J by 5 bases, with 18 bases between them. This CDR3 contains 14 residues. Germline V gene sequence: CDR1 MNHEY, CDR2 SMNVEV (reference sequence). In DNA form, the CDR3 reads TGTGCCAGCCGAATACTCGGGGGGAGGACTGAAGCTTTCTTT. Encoded protein: CASRILGGRTEAFF.

The CDR3 here is CATRSGSNTGELFF. CDR3 nucleotide sequence: TGTGCCACCCGTAGCGGGAGCAACACCGGGGAGCTGTTTTTT. The chain uses TRBV28 and TRBJ2-2, with 9 bases matching TRBD2. The CDR3 loop spans 14 amino acids. Germline CDR1 reads MDHEN; CDR2 reads SYDVKM. V lost 10 bases to trimming and J lost 2 bases; unmatched junction nucleotides: 5.

This chain uses TRBV30 with TRBJ2-7; D may be TRBD2 (6 bases). This CDR3 is built from 13 residues. The germline gives CDR1 GTSNPN, CDR2 SVGIG (reference sequence). V lost 2 bases and J lost 6, with 14 bases in between. In nucleotides, the CDR3 is TGTGCCTGGAGTCCCTCGGGACTTCGCGAGCAGTACTTC. Protein sequence: CAWSPSGLREQYF.

The V and J genes are TRBV28 and TRBJ2-3; D is possibly TRBD1 (6 bases). CDR1 and CDR2 from the germline V gene are MDHEN and SYDVKM. The CDR3 has 15 amino acids. The V and J ends lost 3 bases and 1 base respectively, with 11 bases between them. This chain's CDR3 is CASSFWAGGTDTQYF. The DNA of the CDR3 is TGTGCCAGCAGTTTTTGGGCAGGGGGCACAGATACGCAGTATTTT.

The chain's CDR3 is CAWSVGTSSETQYF. CDR3 DNA sequence: TGTGCCTGGAGTGTAGGGACTAGTTCAGAGACCCAGTACTTC. V is TRBV30 and J is TRBJ2-5; TRBD2 aligns across 8 bases. After removal of 0 bases from V and 4 bases from J, the junction contained 4 bases not matched to a gene. In germline, CDR1 is GTSNPN, CDR2 SVGIG (reference sequence). The CDR3 covers 14 residues.

The J gene is TRBJ2-2, the V gene TRBV19; 7 bases agree with TRBD1. Trimming cost V 6 bases and J 3 bases; bases outside gene matches: 4. Germline V CDR1 and CDR2: LNHDA, SQIVND (reference sequence). The CDR3 loop spans 14 amino acids. Written as DNA, the CDR3 is TGTGCCAGTAGAAGGGGGCAGGACACCGGGGAGCTGTTTTTT. Amino acid sequence: CASRRGQDTGELFF.

The V call is TRBV4-1, the J call TRBJ2-7; D is ambiguous. V shed 1 base and J shed 5 bases, with 6 bases lying between them. Germline lookup yields CDR1 MGHRA and CDR2 YSYEKL. This CDR3 contains 12 residues. CDR3 sequence (DNA): TGCGCCAGCAGCCAAGTAGGAGACGAGCAGTACTTC. This gives the protein CASSQVGDEQYF.

The chain uses TRBV9 and TRBJ1-2; the match to TRBD1 covers 10 bases. Germline V lookup: CDR1 SGDLS, CDR2 YYNGEE. The CDR3 extends over 17 amino acids. V lost 4 bases to trimming and J lost 3 bases; unmatched junction nucleotides: 12. Written as DNA, the CDR3 is TGTGCCAGCAGCCCTCAAGCCGGGACAGGGGTGCACTATGGCTACACCTTC. Amino acid sequence: CASSPQAGTGVHYGYTF.

The chain is built from TRBV5-1 and TRBJ1-2, with D possibly TRBD1 on 6 matching bases. V was shortened by 2 bases and J by 8 bases, with 16 bases between the two germline ends. Germline V gives CDR1 SGHRS, CDR2 YFSETQ. This CDR3 has 14 amino acids. Written as DNA, the CDR3 is TGCGCCAGCAGCTTCCGACAACAGGGAAGCGGCTACACCTTC. Protein sequence: CASSFRQQGSGYTF.

This clone came up once. The chain uses TRBV18 and TRBJ2-5, with TRBD2 matching over 7 bases. V lost 3 bases, J lost 1 base, and 2 bases stayed unmatched. CDR3 length: 14 residues. The V gene's germline CDR1 is KGHSH and CDR2 LQKENI. CDR3 nucleotides: TGTGCCAGCTCACCCGGGACTACCCAAGAGACCCAGTACTTC. Protein sequence: CASSPGTTQETQYF.

This clone has a single count. V and J are TRBV2 and TRBJ1-4, with D perhaps TRBD1 (5 bases). V was clipped by 10 bases and J by 7 bases, with 16 bases between them. The CDR3 length is 13 residues. CDR1 SNHLY and CDR2 FYNNEI come from the germline V gene. The CDR3 nucleotides read TGTGCCACTTCAATGGGGCCCTTTGAAAAACTGTTTTTT. Translation: CATSMGPFEKLFF. Filled out from reference TRBV2 and TRBJ1-4, the complete variable domain reads EPEVTQTPSHQVTQMGQEVILRCVPISNHLYFYWYRQILGQKVEFLVSFYNNEISEKSEIFDDQFSVERPDGSNFTLKIRSTKLEDSAMYFCATSMGPFEKLFFGSGTQLSVL.

The chain uses TRBV6-5 and TRBJ1-2, with TRBD1 identical over 8 bases. Germline CDR1 and CDR2: MNHEY and SVGAGI. The CDR3 is 14 amino acids. Trimming took 5 bases from V and 7 from J; bases not matched to a gene: 9. The CDR3 DNA reads as TGTGCCAGCAGTCCTTCAGGACAGGGTCTTGGCTACACCTTC. Translating it yields CASSPSGQGLGYTF.

The V gene is TRBV7-3, the J gene TRBJ2-2, with D uncertain. The CDR3 totals 16 residues. Germline-derived CDR1 and CDR2 are SGHTA and FQGTGA. Trimming stripped 1 base from V and 1 base from J, with 10 bases between. Here the CDR3 DNA reads TGTGCCAGCAGCTTAAGTCCCCTCGGGAACACCGGGGAGCTGTTTTTT. This translates into CASSLSPLGNTGELFF.

The chain carries TRBV2 and TRBJ1-3, with TRBD1 matching over 7 bases. The CDR3 consists of 14 residues. Germline CDR1 is SNHLY and CDR2 is FYNNEI. The trim removed 6 bases at V and 0 bases at J, leaving 2 bases unmatched. CDR3 bases: TGTGCCAGCAGGACAGGGCGCTCTGGAAACACCATATATTTT. It specifies CASRTGRSGNTIYF.

The V gene is TRBV28, the J gene TRBJ1-1; no firm D call. This CDR3 is 14 amino acids long. V dropped 4 bases and J dropped 3 bases, with 12 bases sitting between them. CDR1 MDHEN and CDR2 SYDVKM come from the germline V gene. The CDR3 sequence: CASSWAAVDTEAFF. Here the CDR3 DNA reads TGTGCCAGCAGTTGGGCCGCAGTCGACACTGAAGCTTTCTTT. Full variable domain (rest looked up from reference TRBV28 and TRBJ1-1): DVKVTQSSRYLVKRTGEKVFLECVQDMDHENMFWYRQDPGLGLRLIYFSYDVKMKEKGDIPEGYSVSREKKERFSLILESASTNQTSMYLCASSWAAVDTEAFFGQGTRLTVV.

The chain joins TRBV2 to TRBJ2-5; a weak D match, TRBD1 (5 bases). Trimming shortened V by 2 bases and J by 9 bases, and 7 bases separated the two germline ends. The length of the CDR3 is 11 residues. Germline CDR1 is SNHLY and CDR2 is FYNNEI. This CDR3 reads CASSESRAQYF. As DNA, the CDR3 is TGTGCCAGCAGTGAATCCAGGGCCCAGTACTTC. Using reference TRBV2 and TRBJ2-5 for the parts outside the CDR3, the full variable domain is EPEVTQTPSHQVTQMGQEVILRCVPISNHLYFYWYRQILGQKVEFLVSFYNNEISEKSEIFDDQFSVERPDGSNFTLKIRSTKLEDSAMYFCASSESRAQYFGPGTRLLVL.

The chain joins TRBV7-3 to TRBJ2-3; TRBD1 matches 7 bases. This CDR3 has 13 residues. Germline-derived CDR1 and CDR2 are SGHTA and FQGTGA. Trimming at V came to 5 bases and at J to 5 bases, leaving 4 bases not matched to a gene. This chain's CDR3 is CASSTGQIDTQYF. In nucleotides, the CDR3 is TGTGCCAGCAGCACGGGACAGATAGATACGCAGTATTTT.

V gene TRBV19 combines with J gene TRBJ2-1, with 9 bases fitting TRBD2. This CDR3 spans 15 amino acids. The germline gives CDR1 LNHDA, CDR2 SQIVND (reference sequence). Unmatched junction bases numbered 9, after V lost 3 bases and J lost 9 bases. The CDR3 spells CASSIAAGGRSEQFF. As DNA, the CDR3 is TGTGCCAGTAGTATCGCAGCGGGAGGAAGGAGTGAGCAGTTCTTC.

The sample holds one count of this clone. This chain uses TRBV5-1 with TRBJ2-5; D possibly corresponds to TRBD1 (5 bases). The germline V and J ends were trimmed by 8 bases and 1 base, with 12 bases remaining between them. Germline CDR1 SGHRS, CDR2 YFSETQ. This CDR3 region has 13 residues. The CDR3 region is CASQAGLQETQYF. The CDR3 region has the DNA TGCGCCAGTCAGGCAGGGCTCCAAGAGACCCAGTACTTC.

The chain joins TRBV2 to TRBJ2-7; 10 bases are shared with TRBD1. Germline V lookup: CDR1 SNHLY, CDR2 FYNNEI. The ends lost 6 bases at V and 6 bases at J; junction bases unmatched: 8. The CDR3 has 14 amino acids. CDR3 in DNA: TGTGCCAGCAGGGCCGGGACAGGGGTCTTCGAGCAGTACTTC. Translation: CASRAGTGVFEQYF.

The chain recombines TRBV7-8 with TRBJ1-5, with TRBD1 matching over 10 bases. Germline V gene lookup returns CDR1 SGHVS and CDR2 FQNEAQ. J lost 2 bases, V lost 5 bases, and 6 bases had no gene match. There are 16 residues in the CDR3. The CDR3 coding sequence is TGTGCCAGCAGCGACCGGGACAGGGGTGGCAATCAGCCCCAGCATTTT. It specifies CASSDRDRGGNQPQHF. Full variable domain (rest looked up from reference TRBV7-8 and TRBJ1-5): GAGVSQSPRYKVAKRGQDVALRCDPISGHVSLFWYQQALGQGPEFLTYFQNEAQLDKSGLPSDRFFAERPEGSVSTLKIQRTQQEDSAVYLCASSDRDRGGNQPQHFGDGTRLSIL.

The genes are TRBV7-2 and TRBJ1-5; D ambiguous. The CDR3 sequence is 12 residues long. Deletions cut 3 bases from V and 11 bases from J, with 11 bases between. Germline loops: CDR1 SGHTA, CDR2 FQGNSA. CDR3 sequence reads: CASSLGVQAQHF. Written as DNA, the CDR3 is TGTGCCAGCAGCTTGGGCGTCCAGGCCCAGCATTTT. Full variable domain (missing parts from reference TRBV7-2 and TRBJ1-5): GAGVSQSPSNKVTEKGKDVELRCDPISGHTALYWYRQSLGQGLEFLIYFQGNSAPDKSGLPSDRFSAERTGGSVSTLTIQRTQQEDSAVYLCASSLGVQAQHFGDGTRLSIL.

The chain is built from TRBV24-1 and TRBJ1-6, with unresolved D. The CDR3 is made up of 14 amino acids. Per the germline V gene, CDR1 is KGHDR and CDR2 is SFDVKD. The V end was cut by 7 bases, the J end by 9 bases, with 15 bases between. The CDR3 is CATSEGQWPSPLHF. The DNA of the CDR3 is TGTGCCACCAGCGAGGGTCAATGGCCTTCACCCCTCCACTTT.

The V gene is TRBV5-6, the J gene TRBJ2-4; weak D call: TRBD2 (5 bases). From germline, CDR1 is SGHDT and CDR2 YYEEEE. Between the trimmed V and J ends, which lost 4 bases and 0 bases, there was a span of 14 bases. This CDR3 is 16 amino acids long. The CDR3 is CASSPIGLVAKNIQYF. The CDR3 coding sequence is TGTGCCAGCAGCCCCATTGGACTTGTAGCCAAAAACATTCAGTACTTC.